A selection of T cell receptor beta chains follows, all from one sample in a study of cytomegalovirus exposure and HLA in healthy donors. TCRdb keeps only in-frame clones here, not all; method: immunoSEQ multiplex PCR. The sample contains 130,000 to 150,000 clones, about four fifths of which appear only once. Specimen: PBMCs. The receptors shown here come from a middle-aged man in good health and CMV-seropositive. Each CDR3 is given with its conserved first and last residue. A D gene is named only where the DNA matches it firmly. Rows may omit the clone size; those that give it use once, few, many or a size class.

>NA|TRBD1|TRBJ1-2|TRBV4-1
TGCGCCAGCAGCCAAGGTCTGGTAGGGGGCGCTAAGGGCTACACCTTC
CASSQGLVGGAKGYTF
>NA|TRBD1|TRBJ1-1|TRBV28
TGTGCCAGCAGTTCGCCCCCAGGGACAGGGAGGAACACTGAAGCTTTCTTT
CASSSPPGTGRNTEAFF
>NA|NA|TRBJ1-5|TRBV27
TGTGCCAGCAGTTTGACAAGGGGGAATCAGCCCCAGCATTTT
CASSLTRGNQPQHF
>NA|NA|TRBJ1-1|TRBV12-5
TGTGCTAGTGGCCGCCTCGGGGGGCAAGGTGAAGCTTTCTTT
CASGRLGGQGEAFF
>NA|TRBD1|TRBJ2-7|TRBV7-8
TGTGCCAGCAGCCTTGGACAGGACTCCTACGAGCAGTACTTC
CASSLGQDSYEQYF
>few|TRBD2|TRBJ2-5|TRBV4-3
TGCGCCAGCAGCCAGGCTCGACTAGCTAGGGAGACCCAGTACTTC
CASSQARLARETQYF
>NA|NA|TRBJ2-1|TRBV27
TGTGCCAGCAGGCCTAAACTAGGGCCGGAGCAGTTCTTC
CASRPKLGPEQFF
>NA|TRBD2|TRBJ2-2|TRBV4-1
TGCGCCAGCACCCTCTGGCCACTAGCGGGAGACACCGGGGAGCTGTTTTTT
CASTLWPLAGDTGELFF
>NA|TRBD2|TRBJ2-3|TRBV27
TGTGCCAGCAGCCCTCGTAGCGGGGGCCCCACAGATACGCAGTATTTT
CASSPRSGGPTDTQYF
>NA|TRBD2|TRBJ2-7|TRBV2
TGTGCCAGCACCGCACAAGCGGGGGTTTTCTACGAGCAGTACTTC
CASTAQAGVFYEQYF
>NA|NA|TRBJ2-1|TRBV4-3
TGCGCCAGCAGCCAAGATCGGGGATATGAGCAGTTCTTC
CASSQDRGYEQFF
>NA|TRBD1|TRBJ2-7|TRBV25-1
TGTGCCAGCAGTGTAACCGGGACAGGTCGACCCGAGCAGTACTTC
CASSVTGTGRPEQYF
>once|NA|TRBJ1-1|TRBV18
TGTGCCAGCTCCCGCAGTCAAGGGGCATGGGGCACTGAAGCTTTCTTT
CASSRSQGAWGTEAFF
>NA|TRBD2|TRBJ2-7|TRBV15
TGTGCCACCAGCAGAGATTTGGCGGGAGTGGAGGTGCAGTACTTC
CATSRDLAGVEVQYF
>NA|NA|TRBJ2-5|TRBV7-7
TGTGCCAGCAGCCGAGCCGGACTACCGCCAGAGACCCAGTACTTC
CASSRAGLPPETQYF
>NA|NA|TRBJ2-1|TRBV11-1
TGTGCCAGCAGCTTACGGGGGAGATACAATGAGCAGTTCTTC
CASSLRGRYNEQFF
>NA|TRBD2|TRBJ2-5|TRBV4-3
TGCGCCAGCAGCCAAAATGGGAGGGGAGAGACCCAGTACTTC
CASSQNGRGETQYF